This entry lists 20 T cell receptor beta chains sequenced from one sample in a study of control samples from healthy donors and cancer patients. Generated by immunoSEQ multiplex PCR, the TCRdb table keeps only in-frame clones and is missing some. Of 70,000 to 90,000 clones in the sample, around 90% were seen once. Specimen: PBMCs. The receptor source for this set is a woman aged 55-70 years with head and neck cancer.

The chain combines TRBV30 with TRBJ1-6; D remains ambiguous. Germline V CDR1 and CDR2: GTSNPN, SVGIG (reference sequence). V was clipped by 4 bases and J by 6 bases, with 10 bases between them. The CDR3 is made up of 13 amino acids. This chain's CDR3 is CAWTGLLNSPLHF. In nucleotides, the CDR3 is TGTGCCTGGACAGGACTCCTTAATTCACCCCTCCACTTT. Together with reference TRBV30 and TRBJ1-6, the CDR3 gives the full variable domain: SQTIHQWPATLVQPVGSPLSLECTVEGTSNPNLYWYRQAAGRGLQLLFYSVGIGQISSEVPQNLSASRPQDRQFILSSKKLLLSDSGFYLCAWTGLLNSPLHFGNGTRLTVT.

The gene calls are TRBV19 and TRBJ1-2; D is unclear. V gave up 5 bases and J gave up 3 bases, with 16 bases separating them. Germline V gene lookup returns CDR1 LNHDA and CDR2 SQIVND (reference sequence). The CDR3 totals 15 residues. The CDR3 nucleotides read TGTGCCAGTAGTCGCCAGGTTTCCTCGGACTATGGCTACACCTTC. Its protein is CASSRQVSSDYGYTF.

The chain carries TRBV6-5 and TRBJ1-5, with D tentatively TRBD1 (5 bases). V was trimmed by 4 bases and J by 6 bases, leaving 13 bases between them. CDR1 and CDR2 (germline): MNHEY, SVGAGI. CDR3 length equals 14 residues. The CDR3 protein is CASSSGLQGQPQHF. In DNA, the CDR3 is TGTGCCAGCAGTTCGGGCCTTCAGGGTCAGCCCCAGCATTTT.

The chain is built from TRBV5-5 and TRBJ2-7, with 8 bases aligning to TRBD2. Germline-derived CDR1 and CDR2 are SGHKS and YYEKEE (reference sequence). Germline trimming cut 0 bases from V and 1 base from J; bases unmatched to any gene: 3. CDR3 length equals 15 residues. The CDR3 region has the DNA TGTGCCAGCAGCTTGGTGCTAGCGGGTTCCTACGAGCAGTACTTC. This sequence encodes CASSLVLAGSYEQYF.

The chain combines TRBV6-5 with TRBJ2-1; D possibly matches TRBD1 or TRBD2 (5 bases each). CDR1 and CDR2 from the germline V gene are MNHEY and SVGAGI. Trimming removed 6 bases from V and 5 bases from J, with 17 bases in between. The CDR3 has 15 amino acids. In DNA form, the CDR3 reads TGTGCCAGCAGCCCACCGGGGCGGAGCGACAATGAGCAGTTCTTC. The encoded protein is CASSPPGRSDNEQFF.

J is TRBJ2-5 and V is TRBV19; D is unclear. From germline, CDR1 is LNHDA and CDR2 SQIVND (reference sequence). The CDR3 length is 13 residues. Trimming stripped 3 bases from V and 5 bases from J, with 10 bases between. CDR3 bases: TGTGCCAGTAGTATGGGTCTGCGGGAGACCCAGTACTTC. It is translated as CASSMGLRETQYF.

The chain uses TRBV7-7 and TRBJ1-5, with no clear D. Trimming took off 5 bases at V and 6 bases at J, with 20 bases between the two ends. The CDR3 totals 16 residues. CDR1 SSHAT and CDR2 FNYEAQ come from the germline V gene (reference sequence). The CDR3 loop reads CASSPKERRRVQPQHF. The CDR3 DNA reads as TGTGCCAGCAGCCCGAAGGAGAGGAGAAGGGTTCAGCCCCAGCATTTT.

The chain employs TRBV5-4 and TRBJ1-1, with 7 bases aligning to TRBD1. Germline loops: CDR1 SGHNT, CDR2 YYREEE (reference sequence). J was trimmed by 0 bases and V by 4 bases; bases with no gene match: 9. The CDR3 sequence is 16 residues long. CDR3 sequence (DNA): TGTGCCAGCAGCCGGGACAGCTATGGCATGAACACTGAAGCTTTCTTT. It codes for CASSRDSYGMNTEAFF.

The chain joins TRBV28 to TRBJ2-5; D tentatively reads TRBD1 or TRBD2 (5 bases each). Germline-derived CDR1 and CDR2 are MDHEN and SYDVKM. This CDR3 has 13 amino acids. Trimming removed 8 bases at V and 4 bases at J, with 14 bases between. This CDR3 is CASLGGGRETQYF. The CDR3 region has the DNA TGTGCCAGCCTAGGTGGGGGAAGAGAGACCCAGTACTTC.

This chain joins TRBV7-2 and TRBJ2-7, with 15 bases identical to TRBD2. The germline V gene has CDR1 SGHTA and CDR2 FQGNSA. V shed 5 bases and J 6 bases; nucleotides not matched to a gene: 5. The CDR3 length is 15 residues. The CDR3 DNA follows: TGTGCCAGCAGCCCGCGGACTAGCGGGAGGGCCGAGCAGTACTTC. It codes for CASSPRTSGRAEQYF.

The chain is built from TRBV29-1 and TRBJ2-2; D not certain. This CDR3 has 11 amino acids. Deletions cut 4 bases from V and 7 bases from J, with 7 bases between. From germline, CDR1 is SQVTM and CDR2 ANQGSEA. The DNA of the CDR3 is TGCAGCGTTGCTCGTGGCGGGGAGCTGTTTTTT. This sequence encodes CSVARGGELFF.

This chain connects TRBV7-8 to TRBJ2-5; TRBD2 aligns across 8 bases. The CDR3 is 14 amino acids. Trimming took 5 bases from V and 3 from J; bases not matched to a gene: 5. Germline V gene lookup returns CDR1 SGHVS and CDR2 FQNEAQ. The CDR3 sequence: CASSKRESEETQYF. The CDR3 region has the DNA TGTGCCAGCAGCAAGCGGGAGTCTGAAGAGACCCAGTACTTC.

V and J are TRBV3-1 (or the pseudogene TRBV3-2) and TRBJ2-2; 7 bases are shared with TRBD2. The CDR3 totals 15 residues. Trimming removed 1 base from V and 5 bases from J; junction bases left unmatched: 4. Germline V gives CDR1 LGHDT, CDR2 YNNKEL (reference sequence). CDR3 nucleotide sequence: TGTGCCAGCAGCCAAGTCGGGAGGTGGACCGGGGAGCTGTTTTTT. This codes for CASSQVGRWTGELFF.

This clone was seen only a few times. This chain links TRBV5-1 with TRBJ1-4; 7 bases agree with TRBD1. V trimming: 1 base; J trimming: 0 bases; junction bases outside the gene matches: 18. The V gene's germline CDR1 is SGHRS and CDR2 YFSETQ. This CDR3 comprises 21 residues. DNA for the CDR3: TGCGCCAGCAGCTTGCCTCAAAACCGGGACAGATCTTATGCAACTAATGAAAAACTGTTTTTT. This translates into CASSLPQNRDRSYATNEKLFF.

This chain uses TRBV5-1 with TRBJ2-1; no firm D call. The CDR3 covers 15 residues. V gave up 5 bases and J gave up 1 base, with 13 bases separating them. The germline CDR1 and CDR2 sequences are SGHRS and YFSETQ. The CDR3, as DNA: TGCGCCAGCAGTTACGGCGTCGGATCCTACAATGAGCAGTTCTTC. Its protein product is CASSYGVGSYNEQFF.

The rearrangement uses TRBV12-3 or TRBV12-4 and TRBJ1-2; the D gene is possibly TRBD1 (5 bases). The CDR3 contains 13 residues. V was pared by 3 bases and J by 2 bases, with 7 bases between. CDR3 amino acids: CASSLGENYGYTF. The CDR3 DNA follows: TGTGCCAGCAGTTTGGGGGAGAACTATGGCTACACCTTC.

V and J are TRBV29-1 and TRBJ1-5; no clear D. The CDR3 spans 12 residues. V dropped 6 bases and J dropped 0 bases, with 6 bases sitting between them. The germline V gene has CDR1 SQVTM and CDR2 ANQGSEA. This CDR3 is CSVSNSNQPQHF. The CDR3 nucleotides read TGCAGCGTATCGAATAGCAATCAGCCCCAGCATTTT.

The V and J genes are TRBV6-6 and TRBJ1-6; D not certain. Germline CDR1 MNHNY, CDR2 SVGAGI (reference sequence). V was shortened by 6 bases and J by 10 bases, with 19 bases between the two germline ends. The CDR3 has 15 amino acids. CDR3 loop: CASSERVAAASPLHF. CDR3 DNA sequence: TGTGCCAGCAGCGAGAGAGTGGCCGCGGCCTCACCCCTCCACTTT.

Regarding this clone: Relative to the germline gene, one junction end is altered; a read error may explain this. This sequence joins TRBV7-8 and TRBJ2-7; TRBD2 agrees at 9 bases. The CDR3 sequence is 13 residues long. Germline CDR1 reads SGHVS; CDR2 reads FQNEAQ. CDR3: CASSLAGTYEQYF. CDR3 DNA: TGTGCCAGCAGCCTAGCGGGGACCTACGAGCAGTACTTC.

The chain has TRBV3-1 (or the pseudogene TRBV3-2) and TRBJ1-4; no clear D gene. In germline, CDR1 is LGHDT, CDR2 YNNKEL (reference sequence). The V gene lost 4 bases and the J gene lost 5 bases, with 8 bases spanning the gap. This CDR3 is built from 13 residues. In DNA, the CDR3 is TGTGCCAGCAGCCCTTACACGAATGAAAAACTGTTTTTT. Translating gives CASSPYTNEKLFF.